This T cell receptor (beta chain) was identified in a study of blood T cell repertoires in COVID-19. As for the study in general: Material from acute and convalescent COVID-19 was sourced from the United States, Italy and Spain. T cells, B-cell-depleted T cells, or PBMCs provided the cDNA or gDNA that served as material.

Trimming at V came to 3 bases and at J to 9 bases, leaving 9 bases not matched to a gene. CDR3 size: 15 residues. The germline gives CDR1 DFQATT, CDR2 SNEGSKA (reference sequence). As processed by the authors: Quantification of nucleated cells was approximated via reference gene primer amplification. The assay was immunoSEQ multiplex PCR, and TCRdb's table has in-frame clones only and misses some. The V and J calls and clone size were taken over from that table, and D and trimming were inferred from the DNA. The table includes over 95,000 clones, roughly 85% detected once. The chain has TRBV20-1 and TRBJ2-1; 12 bases are shared with TRBD2. The clonotype was recovered from a man aged 40-50 years with acute or convalescent COVID-19. Source material: peripheral blood. This chain's CDR3 is CSASLSSGGAAEQFF. Written as DNA, the CDR3 is TGCAGTGCTAGTTTGTCTAGCGGGGGGGCAGCTGAGCAGTTCTTC.